The 18 T cell receptor beta chains below were found in one sample sequenced in a study of spatial heterogeneity in lung cancer. Their antigen targets remain unknown. TCRdb re-derived calls from the 5' RACE reads in MiXCR, one entry per CDR3 protein. Among about 9,100 distinct CDR3 sequences listed, 6.3% were seen once. Findings and caveats of the study: Mutation counts in tumors were tracked by counts of expanded intratumoral alpha and beta TCRs.

Time point in this sample: sample taken at primary tumor resection. Sequencing used lung tumor tissue, obtained at surgery. These receptors were collected from a female donor with early-stage non-small cell lung cancer.

This chain connects TRBV28 to TRBJ2-7; D unresolved. Germline V gene lookup returns CDR1 MDHEN and CDR2 SYDVKM. The CDR3 covers 13 residues. V was pared by 3 bases and J by 5 bases, with 11 bases between. The CDR3 nucleotides are TGTGCCAGCAGTTTCCCAACGACCCACGAGCAGTACTTC. Protein: CASSFPTTHEQYF.

By share of the sample, this clonotype is medium-sized. This rearrangement joins TRBV18 to TRBJ2-7, with D perhaps matching TRBD1 (5 bases). The CDR3 runs 15 residues. Per the germline V gene, CDR1 is KGHSH and CDR2 is LQKENI. The V gene lost 8 bases and the J gene lost 1 base, with 18 bases spanning the gap. CDR3 nucleotide sequence: TGTGCCAGCACCGACACCAGGTGGACATCCTACGAGCAGTACTTC. It is translated as CASTDTRWTSYEQYF.

By its share, this clonotype is medium-sized (0.01 to 0.1%). The chain uses TRBV19 and TRBJ1-5; no firm D call. Germline values: CDR1 LNHDA, CDR2 SQIVND (reference sequence). Trimming took 3 bases from V and 0 from J, leaving 6 bases between them. The CDR3 consists of 14 residues. This chain's CDR3 is CASSMGNSNQPQHF. DNA for the CDR3: TGTGCCAGTAGTATGGGTAATAGCAATCAGCCCCAGCATTTT.

This clonotype showed up many times. This chain uses TRBV7-2 with TRBJ1-4; 8 bases agree with TRBD1. This CDR3 region has 15 residues. Germline V gene lookup returns CDR1 SGHTA and CDR2 FQGNSA. Unmatched junction bases numbered 9, after V lost 4 bases and J lost 8 bases. DNA for the CDR3: TGTGCCAGCAGCTATGGACAGGGAGTAGGCGAAAAACTGTTTTTT. It is translated as CASSYGQGVGEKLFF. The full variable domain, completed using reference TRBV7-2 and TRBJ1-4, is GAGVSQSPSNKVTEKGKDVELRCDPISGHTALYWYRQSLGQGLEFLIYFQGNSAPDKSGLPSDRFSAERTGGSVSTLTIQRTQQEDSAVYLCASSYGQGVGEKLFFGSGTQLSVL.

This clonotype was seen repeatedly, ten times or more. This chain joins TRBV18 and TRBJ1-5; 8 bases agree with TRBD1. The junction had 6 bases not matched to a gene; V was cut back by 2 bases and J by 6 bases. Germline CDR1 KGHSH, CDR2 LQKENI. The CDR3 length is 15 residues. CDR3 amino acids: CASSPIVGTGQPQHF. The DNA for the CDR3 is TGTGCCAGCTCACCAATAGTGGGGACAGGTCAGCCCCAGCATTTT.

Only a few counts were recorded for this clonotype. The CDR3 DNA follows: TGTGCCTGGAGTTCCCGACGTAACACTGAAGCTTTCTTT. Translating gives CAWSSRRNTEAFF. V is TRBV30 and J is TRBJ1-1; no clear D. V was trimmed by 2 bases and J by 2 bases, leaving 9 bases between them. This CDR3 spans 13 amino acids. Germline V lookup: CDR1 GTSNPN, CDR2 SVGIG (reference sequence).

This clonotype was observed many times. This chain joins TRBV3-1 and TRBJ1-1; 7 positions match TRBD1. V lost 4 bases, J lost 2 bases, and 4 bases stayed unmatched. CDR3 length equals 14 residues. The V gene's germline CDR1 is LGHDT and CDR2 YNNKEL (reference sequence). CDR3 in amino acids: CASSRGQINTEAFF. CDR3 coding DNA: TGTGCCAGCAGCCGGGGACAGATAAACACTGAAGCTTTCTTT.

By sample share, this clonotype is medium-sized. This chain connects TRBV27 to TRBJ1-5, with 7 nucleotides matching TRBD1. CDR1 is MNHEY and CDR2 is SMNVEV in the germline V gene (reference sequence). Unmatched junction bases numbered 2, after V lost 1 base and J lost 5 bases. The CDR3 has 14 residues. CDR3: CASSLYRGDQPQHF. The DNA of the CDR3 is TGTGCCAGCAGTTTATACAGGGGTGATCAGCCCCAGCATTTT.

This clonotype was counted ten times or more. This chain uses TRBV5-1 with TRBJ2-7; 9 nucleotides align to TRBD1. The CDR3 totals 14 residues. CDR1 and CDR2 from the germline V gene are SGHRS and YFSETQ. Trimming took 4 bases from V and 4 from J; bases not matched to a gene: 6. CDR3 sequence: CASSPTGGGYEQYF. The CDR3 nucleotides read TGCGCCAGCAGCCCAACAGGGGGCGGGTACGAGCAGTACTTC.

In its sample, this clonotype was seen many times. The chain recombines TRBV5-1 with TRBJ1-1; D is perhaps TRBD1 (6 bases). Trimming cost V 6 bases and J 1 base, with 13 bases left between them. Germline loops: CDR1 SGHRS, CDR2 YFSETQ. The CDR3 extends over 14 amino acids. The CDR3 here is CASTLGQPNTEAFF. Here the CDR3 DNA reads TGCGCCAGCACATTAGGACAGCCGAACACTGAAGCTTTCTTT.

The chain carries TRBV21-1 and TRBJ1-4. TRBV21-1 is a documented pseudogene. CDR3 length equals 13 residues. CDR3 nucleotides: TGTGCCAGGATAGTCTGTACGGATGAAAAACTGTTTTTT. This codes for CARIVCTDEKLFF.

A single count supports this clonotype. A much larger clone sits a single nucleotide away, making a read error possible. The rearrangement uses TRBV6-2 or TRBV6-3 and TRBJ2-3; D is possibly TRBD2 (7 bases). CDR1 is MNHEY and CDR2 is SVGEGT in the germline V gene. This CDR3 has 15 amino acids. The CDR3 protein is CASSPGWGGTDMQYF. The CDR3 bases are TGTGCCAGCAGCCCGGGTTGGGGGGGCACAGATATGCAGTATTTT.

This clonotype was counted only a few times. The chain has TRBV6-1 and TRBJ2-3; 12 nucleotides align to TRBD2. The CDR3 length is 16 residues. The germline CDR1 and CDR2 sequences are MNHNS and SASEGT. The J segment lost 2 bases and the V segment lost 6 bases, leaving 6 bases of the junction unmatched. CDR3 in DNA: TGTGCCAGCAGGCGCGGACTAGCGGGGATCACAGATACGCAGTATTTT. Protein: CASRRGLAGITDTQYF.

At least ten counts were recorded for this clonotype. The rearrangement uses TRBV24-1 and TRBJ1-6; possible D gene TRBD1, 5 bases. The germline CDR1 and CDR2 sequences are KGHDR and SFDVKD. Trimming took off 3 bases at V and 0 bases at J, with 8 bases between the two ends. CDR3 length: 16 residues. CDR3 in amino acids: CATSDNDSSYNSPLHF. CDR3 nucleotides: TGTGCCACCAGTGATAACGACAGCTCCTATAATTCACCCCTCCACTTT.

In this sample, this clonotype turned up many times. V usage is TRBV5-5 and J usage is TRBJ2-7; D is uncertain. The CDR3 runs to 16 residues. CDR1 is SGHKS and CDR2 is YYEKEE in the germline V gene (reference sequence). V was pared by 4 bases and J by 3 bases, with 20 bases between. CDR3 sequence reads: CASSQGAVSGRYEQYF. CDR3 nucleotides: TGTGCCAGCAGCCAAGGCGCCGTTTCTGGCCGCTACGAGCAGTACTTC.

In this sample, this clonotype turned up many times. V and J are TRBV6-6 and TRBJ2-3; no definite D call. The CDR3 is 12 amino acids. The germline V and J ends were trimmed by 4 bases and 4 bases, with 6 bases remaining between them. Germline V gene data show CDR1 as MNHNY and CDR2 as SVGAGI (reference sequence). CDR3 in amino acids: CASSFPADTQYF. For the CDR3, the DNA is TGTGCCAGCAGTTTCCCGGCAGATACGCAGTATTTT.

This clonotype has a handful of counts. This chain joins TRBV5-1 and TRBJ2-7; TRBD2 aligns across 7 bases. This CDR3 spans 14 amino acids. Trimming removed 0 bases from V and 1 base from J; junction bases left unmatched: 1. Germline V gives CDR1 SGHRS, CDR2 YFSETQ. The CDR3: CASSLGGSSYEQYF. CDR3 DNA sequence: TGCGCCAGCAGCTTGGGCGGGAGTTCCTACGAGCAGTACTTC.

Within the sample, this clonotype is medium-sized. The chain has TRBV28 and TRBJ2-1; 7 bases align to TRBD1. The V gene end was trimmed by 6 bases and the J gene end by 5 bases; junction bases not matched to a gene: 4. This CDR3 comprises 13 residues. Germline V gene lookup returns CDR1 MDHEN and CDR2 SYDVKM. CDR3 sequence (DNA): TGTGCCAGCAGGGGTCAGGGGGACAATGAGCAGTTCTTC. This encodes CASRGQGDNEQFF.